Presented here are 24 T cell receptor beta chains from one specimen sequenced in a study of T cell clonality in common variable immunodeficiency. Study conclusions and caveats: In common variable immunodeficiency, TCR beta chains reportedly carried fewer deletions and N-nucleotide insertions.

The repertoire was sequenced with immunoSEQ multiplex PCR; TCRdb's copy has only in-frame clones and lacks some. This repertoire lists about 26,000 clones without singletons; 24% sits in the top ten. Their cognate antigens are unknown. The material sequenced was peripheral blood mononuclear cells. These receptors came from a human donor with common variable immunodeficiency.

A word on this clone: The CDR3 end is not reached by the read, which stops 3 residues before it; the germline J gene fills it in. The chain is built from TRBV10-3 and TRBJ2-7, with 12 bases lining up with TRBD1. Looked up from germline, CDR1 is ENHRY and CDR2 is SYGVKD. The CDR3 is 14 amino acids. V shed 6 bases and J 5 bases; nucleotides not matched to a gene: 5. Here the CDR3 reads CAISPGTGGHEQYF. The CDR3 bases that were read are TGTGCCATCAGCCCCGGGACAGGGGGCCACGAG.

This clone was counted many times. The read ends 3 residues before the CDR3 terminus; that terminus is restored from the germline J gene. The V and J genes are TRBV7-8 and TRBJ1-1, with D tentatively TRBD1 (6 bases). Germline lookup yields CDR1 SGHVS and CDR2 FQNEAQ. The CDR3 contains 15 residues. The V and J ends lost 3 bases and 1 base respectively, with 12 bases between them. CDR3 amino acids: CASSFRQAGNTEAFF. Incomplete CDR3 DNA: TGTGCCAGCAGCTTTAGACAGGCCGGGAACACTGAA.

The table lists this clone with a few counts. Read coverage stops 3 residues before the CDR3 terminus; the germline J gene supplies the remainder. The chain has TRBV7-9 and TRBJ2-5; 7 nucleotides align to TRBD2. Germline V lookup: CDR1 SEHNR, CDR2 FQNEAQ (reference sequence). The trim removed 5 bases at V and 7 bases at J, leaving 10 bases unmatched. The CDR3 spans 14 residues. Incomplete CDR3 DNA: TGTGCCAGCAGCCCAATAGCGGGTCTGGGGACC. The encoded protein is CASSPIAGLGT. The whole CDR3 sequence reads CASSPIAGLGTQYF.

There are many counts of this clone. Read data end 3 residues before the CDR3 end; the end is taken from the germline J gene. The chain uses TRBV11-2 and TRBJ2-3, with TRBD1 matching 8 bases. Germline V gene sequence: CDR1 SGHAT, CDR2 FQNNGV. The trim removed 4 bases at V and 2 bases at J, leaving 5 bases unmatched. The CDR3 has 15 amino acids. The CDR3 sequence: CASSSRGHATDTQYF. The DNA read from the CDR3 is TGTGCCAGCAGCTCCAGGGGGCACGCCACAGATACG.

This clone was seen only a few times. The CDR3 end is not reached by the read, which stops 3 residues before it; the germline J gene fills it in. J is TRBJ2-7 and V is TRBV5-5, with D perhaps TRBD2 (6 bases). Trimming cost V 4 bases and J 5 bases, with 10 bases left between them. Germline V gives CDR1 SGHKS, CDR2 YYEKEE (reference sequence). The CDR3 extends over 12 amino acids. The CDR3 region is CASSSRLDEQYF. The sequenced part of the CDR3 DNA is TGTGCCAGCAGCAGTCGACTAGACGAG.

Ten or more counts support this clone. The covered CDR3 bases are TGTGCCAGCAGTGGGCAGACTAGCTACGAG. Amino acid sequence: CASSGQTSYE. In full, the CDR3 reads CASSGQTSYEQYF. The chain couples TRBV2 to TRBJ2-7, with a tentative D call TRBD2 (6 bases). The missing CDR3 end, 3 residues past where the read stops, is filled in from the germline J gene. Germline-derived CDR1 and CDR2 are SNHLY and FYNNEI. Trimming shortened V by 4 bases and J by 3 bases, and 10 bases separated the two germline ends. The CDR3 is 13 amino acids.

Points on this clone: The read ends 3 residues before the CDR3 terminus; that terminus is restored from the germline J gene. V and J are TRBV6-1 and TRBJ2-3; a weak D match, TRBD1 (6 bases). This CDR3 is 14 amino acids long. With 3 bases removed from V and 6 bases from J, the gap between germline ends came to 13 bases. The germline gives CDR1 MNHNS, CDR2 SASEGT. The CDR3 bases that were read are TGTGCCAGCAGTGAGGACAGCATTACGGATACG. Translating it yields CASSEDSITDT. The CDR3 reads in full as CASSEDSITDTQYF.

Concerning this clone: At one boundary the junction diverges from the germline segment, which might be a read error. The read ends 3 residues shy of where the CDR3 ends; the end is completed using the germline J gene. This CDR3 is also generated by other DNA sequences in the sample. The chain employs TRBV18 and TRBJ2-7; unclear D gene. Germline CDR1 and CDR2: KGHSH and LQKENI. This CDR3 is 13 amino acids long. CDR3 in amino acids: CSSTPNAAYEQYF. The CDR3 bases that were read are TGTTCCAGCACGCCAAATGCGGCATACGAG.

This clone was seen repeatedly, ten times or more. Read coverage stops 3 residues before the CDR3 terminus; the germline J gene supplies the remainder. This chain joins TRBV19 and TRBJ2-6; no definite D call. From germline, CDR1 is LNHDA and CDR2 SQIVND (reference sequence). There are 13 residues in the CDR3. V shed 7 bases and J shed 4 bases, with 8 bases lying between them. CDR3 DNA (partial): TGTGCCAGTACTTTGGCCGGGGCCAACGTC. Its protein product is CASTLAGANV. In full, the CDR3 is CASTLAGANVLTF.

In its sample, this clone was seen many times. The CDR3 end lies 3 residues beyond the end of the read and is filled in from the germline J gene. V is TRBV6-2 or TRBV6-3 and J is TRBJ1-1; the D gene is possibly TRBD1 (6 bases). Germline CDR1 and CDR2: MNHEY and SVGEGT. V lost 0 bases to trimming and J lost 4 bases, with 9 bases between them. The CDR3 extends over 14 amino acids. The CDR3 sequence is CASSYSDRTTEAFF. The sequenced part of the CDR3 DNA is TGTGCCAGCAGTTACTCGGACAGAACCACTGAA.

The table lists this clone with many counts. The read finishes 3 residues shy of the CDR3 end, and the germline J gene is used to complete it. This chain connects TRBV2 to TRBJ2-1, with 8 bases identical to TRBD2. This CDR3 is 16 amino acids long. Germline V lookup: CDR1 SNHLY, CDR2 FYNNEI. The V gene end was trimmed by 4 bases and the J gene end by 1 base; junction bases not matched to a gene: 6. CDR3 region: CASSGELAESYNEQFF. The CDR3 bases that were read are TGTGCCAGCAGTGGAGAACTAGCGGAGTCCTACAATGAG.

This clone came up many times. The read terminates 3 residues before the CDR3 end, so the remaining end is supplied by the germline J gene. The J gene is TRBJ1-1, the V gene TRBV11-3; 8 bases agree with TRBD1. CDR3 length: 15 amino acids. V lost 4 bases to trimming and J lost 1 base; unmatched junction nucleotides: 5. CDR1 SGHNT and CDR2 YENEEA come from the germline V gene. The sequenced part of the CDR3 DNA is TGTGCCAGCAGCTATTCTCAGGGGGCGAACACTGAA. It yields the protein CASSYSQGANTE. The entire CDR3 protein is CASSYSQGANTEAFF.

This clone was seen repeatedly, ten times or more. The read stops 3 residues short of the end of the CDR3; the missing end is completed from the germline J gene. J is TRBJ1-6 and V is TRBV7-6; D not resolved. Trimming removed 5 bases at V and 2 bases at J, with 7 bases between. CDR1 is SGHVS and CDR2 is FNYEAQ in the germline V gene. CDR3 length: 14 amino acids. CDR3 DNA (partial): TGTGCCAGCAGCAGAGACACCTATAATTCACCC. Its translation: CASSRDTYNSP. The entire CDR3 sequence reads CASSRDTYNSPLHF.

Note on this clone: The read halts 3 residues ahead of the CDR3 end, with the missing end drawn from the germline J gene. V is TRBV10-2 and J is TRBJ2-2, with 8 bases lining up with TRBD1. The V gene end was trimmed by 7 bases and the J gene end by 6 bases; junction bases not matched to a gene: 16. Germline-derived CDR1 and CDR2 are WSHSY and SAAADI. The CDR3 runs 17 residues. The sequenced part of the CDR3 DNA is TGCGCCAGCAAAATAGGGACACAGGGGGTGGTTTCCGGGGAG. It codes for CASKIGTQGVVSGE. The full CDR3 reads CASKIGTQGVVSGELFF.

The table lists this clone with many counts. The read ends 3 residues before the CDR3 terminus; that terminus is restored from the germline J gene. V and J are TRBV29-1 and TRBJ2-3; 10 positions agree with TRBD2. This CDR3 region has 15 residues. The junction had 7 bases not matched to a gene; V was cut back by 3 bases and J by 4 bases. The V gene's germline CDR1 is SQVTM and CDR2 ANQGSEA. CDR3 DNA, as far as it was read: TGCAGCGTTGATCGCACTAGCGGGGTGGCAGATACG. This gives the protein CSVDRTSGVADT. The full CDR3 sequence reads CSVDRTSGVADTQYF.

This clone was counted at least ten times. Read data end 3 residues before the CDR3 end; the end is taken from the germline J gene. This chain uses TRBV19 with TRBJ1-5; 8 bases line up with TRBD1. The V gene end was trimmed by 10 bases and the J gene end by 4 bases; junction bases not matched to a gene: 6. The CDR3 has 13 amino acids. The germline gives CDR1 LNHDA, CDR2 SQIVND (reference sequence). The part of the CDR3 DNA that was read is TGTGCCACGAGCCAGGGGGCGAATCAGCCC. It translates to CATSQGANQP. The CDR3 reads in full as CATSQGANQPQHF.

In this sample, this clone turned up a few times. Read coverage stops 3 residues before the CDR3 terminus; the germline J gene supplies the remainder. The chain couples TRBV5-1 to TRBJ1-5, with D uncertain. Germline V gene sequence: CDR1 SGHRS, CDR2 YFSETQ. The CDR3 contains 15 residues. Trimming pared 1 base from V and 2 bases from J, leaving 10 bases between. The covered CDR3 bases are TGCGCCAGCAGCTTGACCCCATTAGGCAATCAGCCC. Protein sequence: CASSLTPLGNQP. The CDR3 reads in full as CASSLTPLGNQPQHF.

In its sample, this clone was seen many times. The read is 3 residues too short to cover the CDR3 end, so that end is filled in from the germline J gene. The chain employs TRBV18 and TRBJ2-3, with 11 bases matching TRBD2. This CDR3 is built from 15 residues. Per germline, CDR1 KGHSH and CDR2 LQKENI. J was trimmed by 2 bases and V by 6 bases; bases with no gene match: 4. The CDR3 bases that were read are TGTGCCAGCTCTTCTAGCGGGGGGTTCACAGATACG. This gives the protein CASSSSGGFTDT. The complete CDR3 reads CASSSSGGFTDTQYF.

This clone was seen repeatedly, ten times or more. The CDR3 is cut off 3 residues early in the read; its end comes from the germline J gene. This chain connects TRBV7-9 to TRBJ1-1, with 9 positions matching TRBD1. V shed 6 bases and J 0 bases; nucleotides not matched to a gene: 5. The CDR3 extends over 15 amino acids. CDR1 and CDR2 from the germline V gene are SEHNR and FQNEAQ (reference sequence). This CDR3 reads CASSLQGAMNTEAFF. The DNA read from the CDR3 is TGTGCCAGCAGTTTACAGGGGGCCATGAACACTGAA.

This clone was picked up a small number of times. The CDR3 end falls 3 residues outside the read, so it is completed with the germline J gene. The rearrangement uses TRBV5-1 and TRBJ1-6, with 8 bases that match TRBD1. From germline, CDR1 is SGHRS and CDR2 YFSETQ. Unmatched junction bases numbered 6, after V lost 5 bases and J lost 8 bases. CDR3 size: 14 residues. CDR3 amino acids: CASSRQGSYSPLHF. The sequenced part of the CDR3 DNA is TGCGCCAGCAGTCGACAGGGGAGTTATTCACCC.

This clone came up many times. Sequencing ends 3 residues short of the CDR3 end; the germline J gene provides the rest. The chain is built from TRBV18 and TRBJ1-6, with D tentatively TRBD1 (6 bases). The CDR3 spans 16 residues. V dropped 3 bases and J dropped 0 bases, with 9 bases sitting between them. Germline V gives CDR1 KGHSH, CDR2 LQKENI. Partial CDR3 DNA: TGTGCCAGCTCACCGTTGGACAGCTCCTATAATTCACCC. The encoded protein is CASSPLDSSYNSP. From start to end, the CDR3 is CASSPLDSSYNSPLHF.

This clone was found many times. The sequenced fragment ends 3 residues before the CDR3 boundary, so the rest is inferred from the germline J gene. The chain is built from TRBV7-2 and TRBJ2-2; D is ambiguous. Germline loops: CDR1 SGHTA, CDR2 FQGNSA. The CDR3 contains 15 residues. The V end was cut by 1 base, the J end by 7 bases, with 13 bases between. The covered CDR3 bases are TGTGCCAGCAGCTTAGTGACAAGGGCTGGCGGGGAG. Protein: CASSLVTRAGGE. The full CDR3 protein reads CASSLVTRAGGELFF.

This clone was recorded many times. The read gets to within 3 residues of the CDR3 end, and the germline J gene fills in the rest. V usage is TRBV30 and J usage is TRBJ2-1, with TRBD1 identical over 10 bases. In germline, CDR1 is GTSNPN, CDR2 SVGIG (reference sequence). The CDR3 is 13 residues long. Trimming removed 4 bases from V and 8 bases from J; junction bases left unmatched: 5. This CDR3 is CAWIETGGHEQFF. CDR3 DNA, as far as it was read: TGTGCCTGGATAGAGACAGGGGGCCATGAG.

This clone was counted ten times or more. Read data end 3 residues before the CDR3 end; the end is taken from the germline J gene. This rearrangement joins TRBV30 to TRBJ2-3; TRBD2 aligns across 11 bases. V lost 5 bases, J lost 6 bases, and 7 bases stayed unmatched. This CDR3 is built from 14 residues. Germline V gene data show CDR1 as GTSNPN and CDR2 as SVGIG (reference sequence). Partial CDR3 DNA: TGTGCCTGGGCTGGGGTAGCGGGGGGGGATACG. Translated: CAWAGVAGGDT. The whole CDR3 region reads CAWAGVAGGDTQYF.